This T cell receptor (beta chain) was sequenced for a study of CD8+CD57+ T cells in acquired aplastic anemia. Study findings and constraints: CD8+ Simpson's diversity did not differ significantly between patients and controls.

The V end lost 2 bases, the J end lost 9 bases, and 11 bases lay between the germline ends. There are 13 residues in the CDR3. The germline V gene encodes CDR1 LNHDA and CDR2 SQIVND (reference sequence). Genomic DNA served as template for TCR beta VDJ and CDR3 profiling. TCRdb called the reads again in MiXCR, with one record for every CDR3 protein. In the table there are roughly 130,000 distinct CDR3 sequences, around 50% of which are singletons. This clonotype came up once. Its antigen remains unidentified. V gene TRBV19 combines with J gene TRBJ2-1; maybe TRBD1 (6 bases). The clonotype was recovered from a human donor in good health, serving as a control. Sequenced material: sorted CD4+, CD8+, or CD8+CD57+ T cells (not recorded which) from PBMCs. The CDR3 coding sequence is TGTGCCAGTAGTATAATGGGGGCAGGTGAGCAGTTCTTC. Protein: CASSIMGAGEQFF.